These 12 T cell receptor beta chains came from one sample sequenced in a study of blood T cells in healthy people across ages. It was with a sample-barcoded 5' primer and a J-beta primer mix that a second PCR of roughly 6 to 12 cycles was run. TCRdb re-called the 5' RACE reads through MiXCR, storing one row per CDR3 protein. The table records over 1,200,000 distinct CDR3 sequences, around 55% of them present only once. What was sequenced was blood. The receptors derive from a man between 18 and 29 years old in good health.

This clonotype turned up a few times. The chain joins TRBV20-1 to TRBJ1-4, with D possibly TRBD1 on 5 matching bases. The CDR3 is made up of 13 amino acids. CDR1 is DFQATT, CDR2 SNEGSKA, per germline (reference sequence). With 6 bases removed from V and 0 bases from J, the gap between germline ends came to 8 bases. The CDR3 protein is CSAYRPTNEKLFF. CDR3 nucleotides: TGCAGTGCATACAGGCCAACTAATGAAAAACTGTTTTTT.

The V call is TRBV29-1, the J call TRBJ2-1; 14 bases line up with TRBD2. The junction had 9 bases not matched to a gene; V was cut back by 4 bases and J by 1 base. The CDR3 runs to 18 residues. From germline, CDR1 is SQVTM and CDR2 ANQGSEA. Written as DNA, the CDR3 is TGCAGCGTTGGACCGCGACTAGCGGGAGGGTTTTCCTACAATGAGCAGTTCTTC. It codes for CSVGPRLAGGFSYNEQFF.

The V gene is TRBV29-1, the J gene TRBJ1-2, with 8 nucleotides matching TRBD1. J was trimmed by 3 bases and V by 5 bases; bases with no gene match: 11. CDR1 is SQVTM, CDR2 ANQGSEA, per germline. This CDR3 has 15 amino acids. As DNA, the CDR3 is TGCAGCGTTCGAGGGGGACCGGGACAGGACTATGGCTACACCTTC. This codes for CSVRGGPGQDYGYTF.

This clonotype was detected ten times or more. The chain has TRBV12-3 or TRBV12-4 and TRBJ1-1; 7 nucleotides line up with TRBD1. V shed 3 bases, J shed 1 base, and the junction held 2 bases outside the gene matches. This CDR3 spans 14 amino acids. The chain's CDR3 is CASSFGTANTEAFF. The CDR3, as DNA: TGTGCCAGCAGTTTTGGGACAGCGAACACTGAAGCTTTCTTT.

This clonotype was seen a handful of times. This chain joins TRBV10-2 and TRBJ2-5; TRBD2 matches 10 bases. V shed 6 bases, J shed 3 bases, and the junction held 4 bases outside the gene matches. The CDR3 is 14 amino acids. Germline values: CDR1 WSHSY, CDR2 SAAADI. CDR3 loop: CASRSAGGKETQYF. The CDR3 region has the DNA TGCGCCAGCAGATCAGCGGGAGGGAAAGAGACCCAGTACTTC.

The V and J genes are TRBV5-1 and TRBJ2-5, with 7 bases fitting TRBD1. CDR1 is SGHRS and CDR2 is YFSETQ in the germline V gene. J was trimmed by 4 bases and V by 5 bases; bases with no gene match: 17. The CDR3 extends over 17 amino acids. The CDR3 here is CASSSRDSQAWRETQYF. The CDR3, as DNA: TGCGCCAGCAGTTCCAGGGACAGCCAAGCTTGGCGAGAGACCCAGTACTTC. Together with reference TRBV5-1 and TRBJ2-5, the CDR3 gives the full variable domain: KAGVTQTPRYLIKTRGQQVTLSCSPISGHRSVSWYQQTPGQGLQFLFEYFSETQRNKGNFPGRFSGRQFSNSRSEMNVSTLELGDSALYLCASSSRDSQAWRETQYFGPGTRLLVL.

This clonotype was seen more than once but under ten times. The gene calls are TRBV5-1 and TRBJ2-7; 10 bases map to TRBD1. V shed 5 bases, J shed 2 bases, and the junction held 4 bases outside the gene matches. Germline assignment: CDR1 SGHRS and CDR2 YFSETQ. The CDR3 runs to 14 residues. For the CDR3, the DNA is TGCGCCAGCAGTACGACAGGGGGCCCCTACGAGCAGTACTTC. This codes for CASSTTGGPYEQYF.

This clonotype was counted between two and nine times. The chain uses TRBV29-1 and TRBJ2-1; TRBD1 matches at 10 bases. The CDR3 totals 15 residues. Germline lookup yields CDR1 SQVTM and CDR2 ANQGSEA. J was trimmed by 8 bases and V by 7 bases; bases with no gene match: 14. The CDR3: CSGAGTGAQGYEQFF. The CDR3 coding sequence is TGCAGCGGGGCAGGGACAGGGGCTCAAGGGTATGAGCAGTTCTTC.

The chain employs TRBV10-3 and TRBJ2-1; 8 bases are a match to TRBD1. Germline CDR1 is ENHRY and CDR2 is SYGVKD. This CDR3 is built from 15 residues. V lost 2 bases and J lost 8; bases outside the gene matches: 8. CDR3 sequence reads: CAISEPDRGWDEQFF. The CDR3 DNA sequence: TGTGCCATCAGTGAGCCTGACAGGGGTTGGGATGAGCAGTTCTTC.

The CDR3: CASSLYEGRTGAAYGYTF. The CDR3 bases are TGTGCCAGCAGCTTATATGAGGGGCGGACAGGGGCGGCCTATGGCTACACCTTC. The chain has TRBV7-8 and TRBJ1-2; 9 nucleotides align to TRBD1. This CDR3 contains 18 residues. The V and J ends lost 2 bases and 4 bases, in that order; junction bases with no gene match: 14. Germline V lookup: CDR1 SGHVS, CDR2 FQNEAQ.

The CDR3 DNA is TGTGCCAGCAGCACCCAGACAGGGCTGAACACTGAAGCTTTCTTT. This translates into CASSTQTGLNTEAFF. The chain carries TRBV5-4 and TRBJ1-1, with 7 nucleotides matching TRBD1. From germline, CDR1 is SGHNT and CDR2 YYREEE (reference sequence). V shed 4 bases and J 0 bases; nucleotides not matched to a gene: 6. This CDR3 is 15 amino acids long. The full variable domain, its missing parts supplied by reference TRBV5-4 and TRBJ1-1, is ETGVTQSPTHLIKTRGQQVTLRCSSQSGHNTVSWYQQALGQGPQFIFQYYREEENGRGNFPPRFSGLQFPNYSSELNVNALELDDSALYLCASSTQTGLNTEAFFGQGTRLTVV.

The genes are TRBV2 and TRBJ2-1; D is perhaps TRBD1 or TRBD2 (5 bases each). Germline assignment: CDR1 SNHLY and CDR2 FYNNEI. CDR3 length: 13 residues. V was trimmed by 8 bases and J by 9 bases, leaving 17 bases between them. The CDR3 nucleotides read TGTGCCAGCTCGGCATCCGGGGCATCTGAGCAGTTCTTC. Amino acids: CASSASGASEQFF.